The 9 T cell receptor beta chains below all came from one sample that was sequenced in a study of metastatic and nonmetastatic thyroid tumors. Until they underwent thyroid surgery, no patient had received any treatment. With MiXCR, TCRdb called clones anew from the PCR reads. This table has about 20,000 clones, 15% to 20% appearing once. Sequencing was performed on adjacent normal tissue. Every receptor here comes from a male donor with papillary thyroid cancer or a benign thyroid nodule (not recorded which). Some clones in this sample may be carry-over from other donors' samples.

Many counts were recorded for this clone. This may be a read error, as it is one base from a much larger clone. The sample holds other DNA sequences that translate to the same CDR3. The chain combines TRBV6-1 with TRBJ1-5; D not resolved. The CDR3 is made up of 15 amino acids. The germline gives CDR1 MNHNS, CDR2 SASEGT. V lost 6 bases, J lost 0 bases, and 12 bases lay in between. DNA of the CDR3: TGTGCCAGCAGCGATTATTGGTATAGCAATCAGCCCCAGCATTTT. Translating gives CASSDYWYSNQPQHF.

By sample fraction, this clone is medium-sized. J is TRBJ1-2 and V is TRBV28; no definite D call. This CDR3 comprises 14 residues. Germline V gene lookup returns CDR1 MDHEN and CDR2 SYDVKM. Trimming took 2 bases from V and 7 from J, leaving 14 bases between them. The CDR3 sequence is CASSLLSLLGGYTF. For the CDR3, the DNA is TGTGCCAGCAGTTTACTGTCTCTGCTAGGTGGCTACACCTTC.

The chain uses TRBV9 and TRBJ2-2; D assignment may be TRBD1 or TRBD2 (5 bases each). CDR3 size: 17 residues. From germline, CDR1 is SGDLS and CDR2 YYNGEE. V lost 6 bases and J lost 6, with 24 bases in between. The CDR3 is CASIAPRGRMWAGELFF. Here the CDR3 DNA reads TGTGCCAGCATCGCACCCCGGGGCCGGATGTGGGCCGGGGAGCTGTTTTTT.

This clone was observed many times. This rearrangement joins TRBV28 to TRBJ1-2, with a tentative D call TRBD1 (5 bases). V gave up 3 bases and J gave up 8 bases, with 16 bases separating them. The length of the CDR3 is 14 residues. In germline, CDR1 is MDHEN, CDR2 SYDVKM. The DNA for the CDR3 is TGTGCCAGCAGTTTTGGGACGGGGGTAGGGGGCTACACCTTC. Protein: CASSFGTGVGGYTF.

This clone was detected ten times or more. The chain joins TRBV24-1 to TRBJ2-2; 11 bases are a match to TRBD2. CDR1 and CDR2 from the germline V gene are KGHDR and SFDVKD. V was pared by 7 bases and J by 4 bases, with 13 bases of the junction left unmatched. CDR3 size: 18 residues. The CDR3 DNA reads TGTGCCACCAGCAGCTCCGGGACTAGCGGTCTAACCACCGGGGAGCTGTTTTTT. Its translation: CATSSSGTSGLTTGELFF.

There are a few counts of this clone. This sequence joins TRBV6-2 or TRBV6-3 and TRBJ1-5, with 11 bases aligning to TRBD1. The germline CDR1 and CDR2 sequences are MNHEY and SVGEGT. The CDR3 has 16 amino acids. V dropped 4 bases and J dropped 3; count of bases not matched to a gene: 5. The CDR3: CASSLGQGGSNQPQHF. CDR3 nucleotides: TGTGCCAGCAGTTTGGGACAGGGGGGTTCCAATCAGCCCCAGCATTTT.

At least ten counts were recorded for this clone. The chain carries TRBV5-6 and TRBJ2-5, with D maybe TRBD1 (5 bases). With 4 bases removed from V and 5 bases from J, the gap between germline ends came to 15 bases. CDR3 length: 14 residues. CDR1 and CDR2 (germline): SGHDT, YYEEEE. The CDR3 DNA sequence: TGTGCCAGCAGCACAGGTACGAGCGTGGAGACCCAGTACTTC. It translates to CASSTGTSVETQYF.

Note on this clone: One junction end does not reproduce the germline sequence, and a read error may be involved. This rearrangement joins TRBV12-3 or TRBV12-4 to TRBJ1-6; a weak D match, TRBD1 (5 bases). The CDR3 extends over 13 amino acids. The CDR3 region is CASRTAFGSPLHF. The CDR3 DNA sequence: TGTGCCAGCAGGACAGCGTTCGGTTCACCCCTACACTTT.

This chain joins TRBV27 and TRBJ2-1; weak D call: TRBD2 (5 bases). CDR1 and CDR2 (germline): MNHEY, SMNVEV (reference sequence). The CDR3 contains 15 residues. Trimming shortened V by 0 bases and J by 9 bases, and 15 bases separated the two germline ends. The CDR3 nucleotides are TGTGCCAGCAGTTTATCGGTGGCGGAGGTCGGTGAGCAGTTCTTC. Its protein product is CASSLSVAEVGEQFF.